This TCR beta chain was captured in a study of blood T cell repertoires in COVID-19. Study background: In each case, the material was cDNA or gDNA derived from T cells, B-cell-depleted T cells, or PBMCs.

Original processing notes: Using reference gene primer amplification, nucleated cell counts were estimated. The protocol was immunoSEQ multiplex PCR, while the TCRdb copy is restricted to in-frame clones and leaves out a portion. For V, J and clone size, that table is used; D and trimming come from the DNA. Of a few hundred thousand clones in the sample, roughly 86% were seen once. Per germline, CDR1 MDHEN and CDR2 SYDVKM. This CDR3 spans 14 amino acids. The V and J ends lost 3 bases and 6 bases respectively, with 13 bases between them. Which cohort a participant joined came from the clinical history participants gave. Cohort 3 recovered donors had two negative PCRs, clearance, or symptom resolution.

The receptor was derived from a young woman who had recovered from COVID-19. This sequence joins TRBV28 and TRBJ2-3; D may be TRBD2 (6 bases). Sequencing used PBMCs or T cells enriched from blood (not recorded which). CDR3 sequence reads: CASSLGGTADTQYF. The CDR3 nucleotides read TGTGCCAGCAGTTTGGGCGGGACGGCCGATACGCAGTATTTT.